The source of this TCR beta chain is a study of blood T cells in healthy people across ages. Findings and caveats of the study: Diversity was estimated from one million T cells, and these estimates were considered underestimates.

From germline, CDR1 is DFQATT and CDR2 SNEGSKA (reference sequence). The CDR3 is 13 amino acids. For this clonotype: The antigen is undetermined.

Alongside a J-beta primer mix, a sample-barcoded 5' primer served in a second PCR lasting about 6 to 12 cycles. TCRdb re-called the 5' RACE reads with MiXCR, one entry per CDR3 protein. The sample has around 870,000 distinct CDR3 sequences, about 28% seen once; the top ten hold roughly a sixth. The origin of this receptor is a woman of 80 years or more in good health. What was sequenced was blood. The rearrangement links TRBV20-1 to TRBJ2-7, with no clear D. The DNA end favors TRBJ2-5, so the J call may be wrong. In nucleotides, the CDR3 is TGCAGTGCTAGTGAGGTGGTGGGGGAGACCCAGTACTTC. Translation: CSASEVVGETQYF.